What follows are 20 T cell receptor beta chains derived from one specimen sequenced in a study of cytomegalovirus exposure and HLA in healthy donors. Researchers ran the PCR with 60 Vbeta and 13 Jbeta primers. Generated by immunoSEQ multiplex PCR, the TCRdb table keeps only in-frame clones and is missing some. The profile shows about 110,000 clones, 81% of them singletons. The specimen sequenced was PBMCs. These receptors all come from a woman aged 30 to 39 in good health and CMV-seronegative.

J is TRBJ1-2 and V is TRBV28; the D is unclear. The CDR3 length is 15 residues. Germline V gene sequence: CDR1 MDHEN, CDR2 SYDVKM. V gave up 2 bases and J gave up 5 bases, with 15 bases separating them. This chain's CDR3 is CASSLNPASDYGYTF. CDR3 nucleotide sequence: TGTGCCAGCAGTTTAAATCCCGCCAGTGATTATGGCTACACCTTC.

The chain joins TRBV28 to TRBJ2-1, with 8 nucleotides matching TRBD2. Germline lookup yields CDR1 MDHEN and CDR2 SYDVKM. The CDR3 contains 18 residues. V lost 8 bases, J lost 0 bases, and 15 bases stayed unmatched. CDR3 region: CASPPGLELLSSYNEQFF. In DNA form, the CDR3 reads TGTGCCAGCCCCCCGGGACTAGAACTATTGAGCTCCTACAATGAGCAGTTCTTC.

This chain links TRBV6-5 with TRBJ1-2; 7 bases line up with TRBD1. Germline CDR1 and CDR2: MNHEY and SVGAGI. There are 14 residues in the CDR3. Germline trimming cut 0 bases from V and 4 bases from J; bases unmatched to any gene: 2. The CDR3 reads CASSYSQGVYGYTF. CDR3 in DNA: TGTGCCAGCAGTTACTCCCAGGGGGTCTATGGCTACACCTTC.

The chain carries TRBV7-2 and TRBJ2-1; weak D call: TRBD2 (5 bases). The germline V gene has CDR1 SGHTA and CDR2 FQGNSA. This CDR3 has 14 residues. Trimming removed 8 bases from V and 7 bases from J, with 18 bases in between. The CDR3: CASQNYESGNEQFF. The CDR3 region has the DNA TGTGCCAGCCAGAACTACGAATCGGGGAATGAGCAGTTCTTC. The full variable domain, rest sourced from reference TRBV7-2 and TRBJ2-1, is GAGVSQSPSNKVTEKGKDVELRCDPISGHTALYWYRQSLGQGLEFLIYFQGNSAPDKSGLPSDRFSAERTGGSVSTLTIQRTQQEDSAVYLCASQNYESGNEQFFGPGTRLTVL.

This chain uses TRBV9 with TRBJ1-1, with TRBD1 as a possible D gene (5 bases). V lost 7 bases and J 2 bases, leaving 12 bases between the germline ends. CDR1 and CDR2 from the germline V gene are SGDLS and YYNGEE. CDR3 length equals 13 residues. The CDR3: CASGQGRNTEAFF. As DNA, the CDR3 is TGTGCCAGCGGTCAGGGTCGAAACACTGAAGCTTTCTTT.

Here the CDR3 DNA reads TGCGCCAGCAGCCAACTCTTGGGGACTAGCGCAAACTACGAGCAGTACTTC. It codes for CASSQLLGTSANYEQYF. V gene TRBV4-1 combines with J gene TRBJ2-7, with 10 nucleotides matching TRBD2. The V gene end was trimmed by 2 bases and the J gene end by 3 bases; junction bases not matched to a gene: 10. The length of the CDR3 is 17 residues. Germline lookup yields CDR1 MGHRA and CDR2 YSYEKL.

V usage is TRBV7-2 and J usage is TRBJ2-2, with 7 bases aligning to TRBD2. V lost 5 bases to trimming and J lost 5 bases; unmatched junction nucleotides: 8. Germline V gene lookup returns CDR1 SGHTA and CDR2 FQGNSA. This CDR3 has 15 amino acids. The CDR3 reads CASSGLERKTGELFF. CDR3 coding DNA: TGTGCCAGCAGCGGACTAGAGCGAAAAACCGGGGAGCTGTTTTTT.

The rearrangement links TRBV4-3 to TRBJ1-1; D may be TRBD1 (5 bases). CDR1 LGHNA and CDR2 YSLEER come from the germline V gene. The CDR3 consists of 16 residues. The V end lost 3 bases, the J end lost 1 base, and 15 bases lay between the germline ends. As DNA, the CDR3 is TGCGCCAGCAGCCACCTGATTGGGACTGGGAACACTGAAGCTTTCTTT. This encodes CASSHLIGTGNTEAFF.

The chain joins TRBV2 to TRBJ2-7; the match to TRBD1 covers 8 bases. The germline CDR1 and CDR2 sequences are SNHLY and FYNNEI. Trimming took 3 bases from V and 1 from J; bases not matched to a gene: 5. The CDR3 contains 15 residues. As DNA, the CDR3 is TGTGCCAGCAGTGAGGGACAGGTTGGTTCCTACGAGCAGTACTTC. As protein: CASSEGQVGSYEQYF.

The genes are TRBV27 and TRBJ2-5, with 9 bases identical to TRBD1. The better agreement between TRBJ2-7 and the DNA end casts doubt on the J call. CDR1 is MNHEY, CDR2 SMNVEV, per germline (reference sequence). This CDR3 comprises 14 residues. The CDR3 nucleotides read TGTGCCAGCAGTTCTGGACAGGGGTTTTACGAGCAGTACTTC. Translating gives CASSSGQGFYEQYF.

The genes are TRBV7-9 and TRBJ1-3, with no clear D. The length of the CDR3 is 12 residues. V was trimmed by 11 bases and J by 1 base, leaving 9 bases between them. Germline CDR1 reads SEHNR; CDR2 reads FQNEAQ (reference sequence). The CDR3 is CAGGESGNTIYF. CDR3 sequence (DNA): TGTGCCGGCGGTGAGTCTGGAAACACCATATATTTT. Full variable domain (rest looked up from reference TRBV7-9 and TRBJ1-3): DTGVSQNPRHKITKRGQNVTFRCDPISEHNRLYWYRQTLGQGPEFLTYFQNEAQLEKSRLLSDRFSAERPKGSFSTLEIQRTEQGDSAMYLCAGGESGNTIYFGEGSWLTVV.

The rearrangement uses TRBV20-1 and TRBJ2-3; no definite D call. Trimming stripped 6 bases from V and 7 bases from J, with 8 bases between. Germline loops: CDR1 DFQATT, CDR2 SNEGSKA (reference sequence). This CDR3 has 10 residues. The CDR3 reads CSAERNTQYF. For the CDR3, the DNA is TGCAGTGCCGAGAGAAATACGCAGTATTTT.

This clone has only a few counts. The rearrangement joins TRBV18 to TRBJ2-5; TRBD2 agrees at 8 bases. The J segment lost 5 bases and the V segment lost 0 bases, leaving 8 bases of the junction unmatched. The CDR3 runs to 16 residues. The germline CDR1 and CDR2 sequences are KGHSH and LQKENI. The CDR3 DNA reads TGTGCCAGCTCACCACCCAAGGCTAGCGGGCTGGAGACCCAGTACTTC. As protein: CASSPPKASGLETQYF.

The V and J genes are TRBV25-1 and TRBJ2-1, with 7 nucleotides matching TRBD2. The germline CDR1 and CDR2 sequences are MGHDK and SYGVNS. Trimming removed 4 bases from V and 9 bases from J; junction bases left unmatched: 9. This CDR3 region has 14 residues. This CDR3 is CASSVRRGFGEQFF. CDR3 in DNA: TGTGCCAGCAGTGTTCGGCGGGGGTTCGGTGAGCAGTTCTTC. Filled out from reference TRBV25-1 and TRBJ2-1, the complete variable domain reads EADIYQTPRYLVIGTGKKITLECSQTMGHDKMYWYQQDPGMELHLIHYSYGVNSTEKGDLSSESTVSRIRTEHFPLTLESARPSHTSQYLCASSVRRGFGEQFFGPGTRLTVL.

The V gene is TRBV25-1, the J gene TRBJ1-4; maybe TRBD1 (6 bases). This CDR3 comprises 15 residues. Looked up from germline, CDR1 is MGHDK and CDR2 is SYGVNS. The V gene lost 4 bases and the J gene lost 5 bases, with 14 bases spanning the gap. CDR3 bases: TGTGCCAGCAGTGTCGGGGGGCGACCGAATGAAAAACTGTTTTTT. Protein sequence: CASSVGGRPNEKLFF.

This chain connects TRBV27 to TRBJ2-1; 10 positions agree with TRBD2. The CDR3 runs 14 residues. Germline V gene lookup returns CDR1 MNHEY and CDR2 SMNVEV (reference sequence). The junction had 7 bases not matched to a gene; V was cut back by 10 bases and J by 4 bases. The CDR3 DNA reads TGTGCCATTACGACTAGCGGGCCTTACAATGAGCAGTTCTTC. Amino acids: CAITTSGPYNEQFF.

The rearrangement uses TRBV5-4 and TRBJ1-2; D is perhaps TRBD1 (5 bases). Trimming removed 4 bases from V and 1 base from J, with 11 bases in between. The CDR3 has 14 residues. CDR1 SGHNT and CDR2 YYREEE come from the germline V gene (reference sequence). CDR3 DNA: TGTGCCAGCAGCATCATCGGGGGTAACTATGGCTACACCTTC. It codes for CASSIIGGNYGYTF.

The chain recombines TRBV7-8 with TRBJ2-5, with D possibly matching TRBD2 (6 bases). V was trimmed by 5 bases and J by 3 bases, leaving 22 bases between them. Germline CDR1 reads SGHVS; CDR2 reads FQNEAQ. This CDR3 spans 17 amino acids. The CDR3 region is CASSVLTPGLHEETQYF. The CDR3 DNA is TGTGCCAGCAGCGTCCTTACTCCGGGACTCCACGAAGAGACCCAGTACTTC.

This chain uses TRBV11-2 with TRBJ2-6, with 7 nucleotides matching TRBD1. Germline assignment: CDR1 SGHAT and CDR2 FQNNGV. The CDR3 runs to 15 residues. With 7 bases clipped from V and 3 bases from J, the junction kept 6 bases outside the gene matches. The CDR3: CASILDRRGANVLTF. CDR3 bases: TGTGCCAGCATCCTGGACAGGCGTGGGGCCAACGTCCTGACTTTC.

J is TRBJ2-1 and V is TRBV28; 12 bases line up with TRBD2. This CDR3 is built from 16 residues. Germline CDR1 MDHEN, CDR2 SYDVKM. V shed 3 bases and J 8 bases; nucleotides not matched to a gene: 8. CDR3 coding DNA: TGTGCCAGCAGTTTTCTGTTACTAGCGGGAGGCCATGAGCAGTTCTTC. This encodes CASSFLLLAGGHEQFF.